These T cell receptor beta chains were read from a single sample in a study of cytomegalovirus exposure and HLA in healthy donors. Profiled with immunoSEQ multiplex PCR; TCRdb holds only in-frame clones, not every one. The repertoire holds almost 200,000 clones, with roughly three quarters as singletons. Sample: PBMCs. Source of these receptors: a male donor in good health and CMV-seropositive. The CDR3 runs from the conserved cysteine through the conserved F or W. A D gene is named only where the DNA matches it firmly. Clone size, where shown, is once, few, many, or a class for clones that have expanded.

V gene,J gene,D gene,clone size,CDR3 DNA,CDR3 protein
TRBV25-1,TRBJ2-5,.,.,TGTGCCAGCAGTGCAGGGGAGACCCAGTACTTC,CASSAGETQYF
TRBV7-2,TRBJ1-1,.,.,TGTGCCAGCAGCTTACACCGGGGGAACACTGAAGCTTTCTTT,CASSLHRGNTEAFF
TRBV7-9,TRBJ2-1,TRBD2,.,TGTGCCAGCAGCACCCAGAGCGGGAGCCCGGCCCATGAGCAGTTCTTC,CASSTQSGSPAHEQFF
TRBV7-2,TRBJ1-1,TRBD1,.,TGTGCCAGCAGCTTAGGGGACAGGTACACTGAAGCTTTCTTT,CASSLGDRYTEAFF
TRBV30,TRBJ1-5,.,.,TGTGCCTGGGCGGGAGGGATGGGTCAGCCCCAGCATTTT,CAWAGGMGQPQHF
TRBV5-6,TRBJ1-1,.,few,TGTGCCAGCAGCTTCGGGTTGAACACTGAAGCTTTCTTT,CASSFGLNTEAFF
TRBV2,TRBJ1-1,.,.,TGTGCCAGCAGTGAAGTGAAACAGGCTGAAGCTTTCTTT,CASSEVKQAEAFF
TRBV27,TRBJ1-6,TRBD1,.,TGTGCCAGCAGTTCTGGACAGGGGGCCCGGCTTAATTCACCCCTCCACTTT,CASSSGQGARLNSPLHF
TRBV4-2,TRBJ2-5,.,.,TGTGCCAGCAGCCAAGAGTTTCCCCCTGAGACCCAGTACTTC,CASSQEFPPETQYF
TRBV9,TRBJ2-7,.,once,TGTGCCAGCAGCTGGGGTTCGGGAGCCGACGAGCAGTACTTC,CASSWGSGADEQYF
TRBV6-4,TRBJ2-5,TRBD1,.,TGTGCCAGCAGTAGAACAGGGGACGAGACCCAGTACTTC,CASSRTGDETQYF
TRBV5-6,TRBJ1-5,TRBD1,.,TGTGCCAGCAGCTCCCTGGACAGGTTGGGGAATCAGCCCCAGCATTTT,CASSSLDRLGNQPQHF
TRBV19,TRBJ2-2,TRBD2,.,TGTGCCCTTCGGGCGGGAGGCTCTACCGGGGAGCTGTTTTTT,CALRAGGSTGELFF
TRBV19,TRBJ2-5,TRBD2,.,TGTGCCAGTAGTATTAGGGGCCCGGGACTAGCGGGAGGAGAGACCCAGTACTTC,CASSIRGPGLAGGETQYF
TRBV5-1,TRBJ2-7,.,few,TGCGCCAGCGCACAGGACCTTTACGAGCAGTACTTC,CASAQDLYEQYF
TRBV11-3,TRBJ2-3,.,few,TGTGCCAGCAGCCCACGAGATGGGGGCATCACAGATACGCAGTATTTT,CASSPRDGGITDTQYF
TRBV28,TRBJ1-1,.,.,TGTGCCAGCAAGGAGAGAACGAACACTGAAGCTTTCTTT,CASKERTNTEAFF
TRBV13,TRBJ2-7,.,once,TGTGCCAGCAGCCCCCTTTGGGGGCGCCGGAACGAGCAGTACTTC,CASSPLWGRRNEQYF
TRBV5-1,TRBJ2-2,.,.,TGCGCCAGCAGCTTGGAGACAGCCCCGAACACCGGGGAGCTGTTTTTT,CASSLETAPNTGELFF
TRBV7-2,TRBJ2-7,.,.,TGTGCCAGCAGCTTTGATAGGGACTCCTTATACGAGCAGTACTTC,CASSFDRDSLYEQYF
TRBV19,TRBJ1-2,TRBD1,.,TGTGCCAGTAGTATCCGAGTGGACAGGGGATATGGCTACACCTTC,CASSIRVDRGYGYTF
TRBV7-9,TRBJ1-3,TRBD1,few,TGTGCCAGCAGCTTAGGGACAGGCCTCTCTGGAAACACCATATATTTT,CASSLGTGLSGNTIYF
TRBV7-9,TRBJ2-1,TRBD2,once,TGTGCCAGCAGCTTTAGCGGGAGGGGAGCCTACAATGAGCAGTTCTTC,CASSFSGRGAYNEQFF
TRBV20-1,TRBJ2-5,TRBD2,few,TGCAGGGCCCTCGGGGGGGAGACCCAGTACTTC,CRALGGETQYF
TRBV2,TRBJ2-5,.,once,TGTGCCAGCAGTTCCGGGGCCGGGGGGACCCAGTACTTC,CASSSGAGGTQYF
TRBV7-9,TRBJ2-3,.,few,TGTGCCAGCAGTCAAATCACAGATACGCAGTATTTT,CASSQITDTQYF
TRBV5-1,TRBJ2-1,.,.,TGCGCCAGCAGCTCCGGAGCCTACTCCTACAATGAGCAGTTCTTC,CASSSGAYSYNEQFF
TRBV9,TRBJ2-2,.,.,TGTGCCAGCAGCGCCCGAAGCCAGGGCGGGGAGCTGTTTTTT,CASSARSQGGELFF
TRBV5-6,TRBJ2-7,.,.,TGTGCCAGCAGCTTGGTAGATTGGCGGGACTCCTACGAGCAGTACTTC,CASSLVDWRDSYEQYF
TRBV6-6,TRBJ2-7,TRBD1,.,TGTGCCAGCAGTGGTAGCCGGGACAGGGGTATTTACGAGCAGTACTTC,CASSGSRDRGIYEQYF
TRBV19,TRBJ1-2,.,.,TGTGCCAGTACCCCGTCGCCAGGGGCTAACTATGGCTACACCTTC,CASTPSPGANYGYTF
TRBV19,TRBJ1-1,.,.,TGTGCCAGTAGTATACGTTCGGGGGGTGAAGCTTTCTTT,CASSIRSGGEAFF
TRBV7-9,TRBJ1-4,.,.,TGTGCCAGCAACCCCATCGGGGCGGGAGAAAAACTGTTTTTT,CASNPIGAGEKLFF
TRBV9,TRBJ1-2,TRBD1,.,TGTGCCAGCAGCGTAGATCCGGGGCCAGGGGGTCATGGCTACACCTTC,CASSVDPGPGGHGYTF
TRBV5-1,TRBJ2-5,TRBD2,.,TGCGCCAGCAGCACCAGAAGCGGGAGGGAGGAGACCCAGTACTTC,CASSTRSGREETQYF
TRBV5-6,TRBJ1-6,TRBD1,.,TGTGCCAGCGGACAGGGGGCTGGGAATTCACCCCTCCACTTT,CASGQGAGNSPLHF
TRBV11-1,TRBJ2-1,.,.,TGTGCCAGCAGCTTATTAGCGATTACCTACAATGAGCAGTTCTTC,CASSLLAITYNEQFF
TRBV6-6,TRBJ2-7,TRBD2,.,TGTGCCAGCAGTTACGAGGCCGGGACTAGTTCTAAGCAGTACTTC,CASSYEAGTSSKQYF
TRBV7-2,TRBJ2-2,TRBD2,.,TGTGCCAGCAGCTCCAGCGGGGTACCCACCGGGGAGCTGTTTTTT,CASSSSGVPTGELFF
TRBV4-3,TRBJ1-5,TRBD1,.,TGCGCCAGCAGCCAAGAAGACAGGGCTGGTCAGCCCCAGCATTTT,CASSQEDRAGQPQHF
TRBV18,TRBJ1-1,TRBD1,.,TGTGCCAGCTCCCGCAAACAGGGACAGGGCGAACGGACTGAAGCTTTCTTT,CASSRKQGQGERTEAFF
TRBV18,TRBJ1-2,TRBD1,.,TGTGCCAGCTCAGCACAGGGGGATGGCTACACCTTC,CASSAQGDGYTF
TRBV6-5,TRBJ1-5,TRBD1,few,TGTGCCAGCAGCCGACAGGGAAATCAGCCCCAGCATTTT,CASSRQGNQPQHF
TRBV7-2,TRBJ1-5,TRBD1,once,TGTGCCAGCAGCACAGGGGGCCCCCAGCATTTT,CASSTGGPQHF
TRBV5-1,TRBJ2-7,TRBD1,.,TGCGCCAGCAGCCCGGGGGACAGGGGGGGCGAGCAGTACTTC,CASSPGDRGGEQYF
TRBV9,TRBJ2-7,TRBD1,.,TGTGCCAGCAGCGGGGGACAGGGGATTCCTGGCGAGCAGTACTTC,CASSGGQGIPGEQYF
TRBV5-1,TRBJ2-2,.,few,TGCGCCAGCAGCCAGAAGACAGAAACCGGGGAGCTGTTTTTT,CASSQKTETGELFF
TRBV5-1,TRBJ1-4,TRBD1,once,TGCGCCAGCAGCACAGGGGGGAATGGGGAAAAACTGTTTTTT,CASSTGGNGEKLFF
TRBV6-6,TRBJ1-5,TRBD1,.,TGTGCCAGCAGGATACAGGGGAGGTGGGATCAGCCCCAGCATTTT,CASRIQGRWDQPQHF
TRBV7-9,TRBJ2-1,TRBD2,few,TGTGCCAGCAGCTTAACTAGCGGATACAATGAGCAGTTCTTC,CASSLTSGYNEQFF
TRBV30,TRBJ2-1,.,.,TGTGCCTGGAGTGAAAGGGGTGAGCAGTTCTTC,CAWSERGEQFF
TRBV9,TRBJ2-7,.,.,TGTGCCAGCAGCCCTTCCGCAGGTTCGCTCCACGAGCAGTACTTC,CASSPSAGSLHEQYF
TRBV15,TRBJ2-7,.,.,TGTGCCACCAGCAGAGGCGGGGCCCTGAGCTCCTACGAGCAGTACTTC,CATSRGGALSSYEQYF
TRBV4-3,TRBJ2-3,TRBD2,.,TGCGCCAGCAGCCAAGAATTCAGTAGCGGGAGATTCGCAGATACGCAGTATTTT,CASSQEFSSGRFADTQYF
TRBV9,TRBJ2-1,.,.,TGTGCCAGCAGCGTAGAAGGAGCCCCCTACAATGAGCAGTTCTTC,CASSVEGAPYNEQFF